This T cell receptor (beta chain) was profiled in a study of shared clonotypes between healthy human individuals. Study-level findings and limits: When naive CD4 clonotypes were compared across several donors, around 5% were shared. Owing to a small donor count, the genetic and exposure-history diversity represented was limited.

Of note for this clone: Its antigen is not identified. Other DNA sequences from this sample encode an identical CDR3 as well.

The CDR3 runs to 14 residues. CDR1 and CDR2 from the germline V gene are SGHTA and FQGNSA. Trimming stripped 1 base from V and 2 bases from J, with 9 bases between. Each cell subset's genomic DNA was divided evenly among several immunoSEQ plates. Profiled with immunoSEQ multiplex PCR; TCRdb holds only in-frame clones, not every one. The table shows a few million clones, with about 92% occurring only once. Investigators divided CD4+ cells into CD45RA+ naive and CD45RA-negative memory subsets. Sequences were obtained from naive CD4+ T cells sorted from blood. Subset defined: CD45RA+ positively selected. The chain uses TRBV7-2 and TRBJ2-7; D is unresolved. The TCR was taken from a man aged 18 to 30 in good health. The CDR3 DNA reads as TGTGCCAGCAGCTTAGGACTCCCGCCCTACGAGCAGTACTTC. Translating gives CASSLGLPPYEQYF.